The 29 T cell receptor beta chains presented below share a single source sample, sequenced in a study of OX40 agonist ivuxolimab in advanced cancers. The assay was immunoSEQ multiplex PCR, and TCRdb's table has in-frame clones only and misses some. Here the sample spans 56,000 or so clones, roughly four fifths being singletons. This material consisted of CD4+ or CD8+ T cells sorted from blood, taken in a trial of the OX40 agonist ivuxolimab. These receptors came from an adult with an advanced solid tumor such as melanoma, head and neck, liver or kidney cancer.

The chain uses TRBV6-5 and TRBJ1-1, with D tentatively TRBD1 (5 bases). The CDR3 runs to 15 residues. V dropped 9 bases and J dropped 8 bases, with 25 bases sitting between them. The germline V gene has CDR1 MNHEY and CDR2 SVGAGI. The CDR3 is CASGVERGANPEAFF. The CDR3, as DNA: TGTGCCAGTGGGGTCGAGAGGGGAGCGAATCCGGAAGCTTTCTTT.

This sequence joins TRBV6-1 and TRBJ1-2, with 7 bases identical to TRBD1. From germline, CDR1 is MNHNS and CDR2 SASEGT. The CDR3 has 14 amino acids. V gave up 3 bases and J gave up 5 bases; unmatched junction bases: 6. Written as DNA, the CDR3 is TGTGCCAGCAGTGATTCAGGGGGTTCTTATGGCTACACCTTC. It specifies CASSDSGGSYGYTF.

V is TRBV7-9 and J is TRBJ2-5, with 8 nucleotides matching TRBD2. The germline CDR1 and CDR2 sequences are SEHNR and FQNEAQ (reference sequence). The CDR3 is 15 residues long. V shed 7 bases and J 5 bases; nucleotides not matched to a gene: 12. The CDR3 loop reads CASTRGGRVLETQYF. The CDR3 DNA reads as TGTGCCAGCACCCGGGGGGGCAGGGTCTTGGAGACCCAGTACTTC.

About this clone itself: This same CDR3 is encoded by further DNA sequences in the sample. The V gene is TRBV15, the J gene TRBJ2-7; D is unresolved. CDR1 and CDR2 from the germline V gene are LNHNV and YYDKDF (reference sequence). The CDR3 runs 13 residues. Trimming stripped 0 bases from V and 1 base from J, with 4 bases between. This CDR3 reads CATSRDLSYEQYF. CDR3 sequence (DNA): TGTGCCACCAGCAGAGATCTTTCCTACGAGCAGTACTTC.

The chain employs TRBV30 and TRBJ1-1, with 12 nucleotides matching TRBD1. The CDR3 runs to 19 residues. Germline loops: CDR1 GTSNPN, CDR2 SVGIG (reference sequence). With V trimmed by 3 bases and J by 3 bases, 17 bases remained unmatched. Here the CDR3 DNA reads TGTGCCTGGAGGCTAATAGGGACAGGGGGCGGACGGGGTGACACTGAAGCTTTCTTT. This translates into CAWRLIGTGGGRGDTEAFF.

The chain links TRBV2 to TRBJ2-1; 7 bases line up with TRBD2. From germline, CDR1 is SNHLY and CDR2 FYNNEI. V trimming: 1 base; J trimming: 3 bases; junction bases outside the gene matches: 3. This CDR3 has 15 amino acids. This CDR3 is CASSEVWGGYNEQFF. The CDR3 DNA follows: TGTGCCAGCAGTGAAGTGTGGGGGGGCTACAATGAGCAGTTCTTC.

The chain joins TRBV5-1 to TRBJ2-3; tentatively, D is TRBD2 (6 bases). The V gene's germline CDR1 is SGHRS and CDR2 YFSETQ. The CDR3 runs 16 residues. The ends were cut back, 0 bases at V and 5 bases at J, with 16 bases in the middle. CDR3 region: CASSLDLSGDLDTQYF. CDR3 bases: TGCGCCAGCAGCTTGGATCTTTCGGGGGATTTAGATACGCAGTATTTT. Drawing the rest from reference TRBV5-1 and TRBJ2-3, the complete variable domain is KAGVTQTPRYLIKTRGQQVTLSCSPISGHRSVSWYQQTPGQGLQFLFEYFSETQRNKGNFPGRFSGRQFSNSRSEMNVSTLELGDSALYLCASSLDLSGDLDTQYFGPGTRLTVL.

The chain couples TRBV18 to TRBJ2-5; weak D call: TRBD2 (5 bases). The germline gives CDR1 KGHSH, CDR2 LQKENI. V was clipped by 3 bases and J by 4 bases, with 12 bases between them. The CDR3 has 14 residues. The CDR3 protein is CASSPPGLPETQYF. The CDR3 nucleotides are TGTGCCAGCTCACCGCCTGGACTTCCAGAGACCCAGTACTTC.

The rearrangement uses TRBV4-1 and TRBJ2-2, with D possibly TRBD2 on 6 matching bases. CDR3 length: 15 amino acids. Trimming cost V 4 bases and J 5 bases, with 14 bases left between them. Germline V gene data show CDR1 as MGHRA and CDR2 as YSYEKL. CDR3 amino acids: CASSRGVGSTGELFF. As DNA, the CDR3 is TGCGCCAGCAGCCGGGGGGTAGGGAGTACCGGGGAGCTGTTTTTT.

The rearrangement uses TRBV7-2 and TRBJ2-1; 11 bases line up with TRBD2. After removal of 5 bases from V and 11 bases from J, the junction contained 14 bases not matched to a gene. The CDR3 contains 16 residues. Per germline, CDR1 SGHTA and CDR2 FQGNSA. The CDR3 DNA sequence: TGTGCCAGCAGCCCCAAAACTAGCGGGAGAGGGTTGAAGCAGTTCTTC. Amino acid sequence: CASSPKTSGRGLKQFF.

This clone turned up a few times. The CDR3 coding sequence is TGTGCCACCGGAGGAGGAAACACCGGGGAGCTGTTTTTT. Translating gives CATGGGNTGELFF. The rearrangement links TRBV6-6 to TRBJ2-2; perhaps TRBD2 as D (5 bases). The ends were cut back, 10 bases at V and 2 bases at J, with 11 bases in the middle. There are 13 residues in the CDR3. Germline V CDR1 and CDR2: MNHNY, SVGAGI (reference sequence).

The chain carries TRBV7-9 and TRBJ2-7, with 10 bases fitting TRBD2. This CDR3 is built from 15 residues. Per the germline V gene, CDR1 is SEHNR and CDR2 is FQNEAQ (reference sequence). Trimming at V came to 6 bases and at J to 2 bases, leaving 7 bases not matched to a gene. For the CDR3, the DNA is TGTGCCAGCAGGTCCCTAGCGGGGGAAACCTACGAGCAGTACTTC. Protein: CASRSLAGETYEQYF.

V and J are TRBV5-6 and TRBJ2-7; possible D gene TRBD1, 5 bases. The germline gives CDR1 SGHDT, CDR2 YYEEEE. Trimming pared 0 bases from V and 1 base from J, leaving 8 bases between. The CDR3 consists of 14 residues. The CDR3 here is CASSLVQGSYEQYF. In DNA form, the CDR3 reads TGTGCCAGCAGCTTGGTTCAGGGATCCTACGAGCAGTACTTC.

This chain uses TRBV7-2 with TRBJ2-5, with 8 bases lining up with TRBD1. From germline, CDR1 is SGHTA and CDR2 FQGNSA. The junction had 8 bases not matched to a gene; V was cut back by 4 bases and J by 7 bases. The CDR3 runs 14 residues. CDR3 sequence: CASSYSGQGGTQYF. For the CDR3, the DNA is TGTGCCAGCAGCTACAGTGGACAGGGCGGGACCCAGTACTTC.

The table lists this clone with a few counts. The J gene is TRBJ1-2, the V gene TRBV28, with D perhaps TRBD1 (6 bases). CDR3 length: 15 residues. V lost 5 bases and J lost 4, with 17 bases in between. Germline CDR1 reads MDHEN; CDR2 reads SYDVKM. CDR3: CASSPRTDGFYGYTF. The CDR3 DNA reads as TGTGCCAGCAGTCCCCGGACAGATGGATTCTATGGCTACACCTTC.

The rearrangement joins TRBV6-1 to TRBJ1-4; TRBD1 matches at 7 bases. CDR3 length: 15 amino acids. V lost 7 bases to trimming and J lost 3 bases; unmatched junction nucleotides: 8. The germline gives CDR1 MNHNS, CDR2 SASEGT. CDR3 sequence (DNA): TGTGCCAGCACTTCAACAGGGGTGGCTAATGAAAAACTGTTTTTT. Encoded protein: CASTSTGVANEKLFF.

The chain links TRBV28 to TRBJ1-2; the match to TRBD1 covers 8 bases. This CDR3 contains 14 residues. CDR1 is MDHEN, CDR2 SYDVKM, per germline. V was clipped by 5 bases and J by 8 bases; unmatched bases: 10. The DNA for the CDR3 is TGTGCCAGCAGTCAAACCGGGACAGGAGGAGGCTACACCTTC. This sequence encodes CASSQTGTGGGYTF.

CDR3 loop: CAISGTGTGTGELFF. As DNA, the CDR3 is TGTGCCATCAGTGGGACAGGGACCGGGACCGGGGAGCTGTTTTTT. The rearrangement uses TRBV10-3 and TRBJ2-2; 8 nucleotides agree with TRBD1. V shed 4 bases and J 5 bases; nucleotides not matched to a gene: 6. Germline V gene sequence: CDR1 ENHRY, CDR2 SYGVKD. This CDR3 has 15 amino acids.

CDR3 bases: TGCGCCAGCAGCCCCGGGACTAGCGGGTTTCGCGAGCAGTACTTC. Encoded protein: CASSPGTSGFREQYF. This sequence joins TRBV5-1 and TRBJ2-7, with 12 bases matching TRBD2. CDR1 SGHRS and CDR2 YFSETQ come from the germline V gene. V lost 4 bases, J lost 6 bases, and 8 bases stayed unmatched. The CDR3 contains 15 residues.

The chain joins TRBV18 to TRBJ2-3; D perhaps matches TRBD1 (6 bases). The CDR3 has 16 residues. The V end lost 4 bases, the J end lost 6 bases, and 20 bases lay between the germline ends. In germline, CDR1 is KGHSH, CDR2 LQKENI. The CDR3 nucleotides read TGTGCCAGCTCACGCACGGACAGCCCTGGGTCCGATACGCAGTATTTT. Residues: CASSRTDSPGSDTQYF.

V and J are TRBV5-1 and TRBJ2-7; D not resolved. Germline V gene data show CDR1 as SGHRS and CDR2 as YFSETQ. The CDR3 extends over 14 amino acids. V was shortened by 5 bases and J by 2 bases, with 14 bases between the two germline ends. CDR3 coding DNA: TGCGCCAGCAGATTATCGACGGACCCCTACGAGCAGTACTTC. Its translation: CASRLSTDPYEQYF.

This chain uses TRBV6-6 with TRBJ2-5; 7 nucleotides agree with TRBD2. The CDR3 runs to 15 residues. CDR1 is MNHNY and CDR2 is SVGAGI in the germline V gene (reference sequence). J lost 1 base, V lost 0 bases, and 2 bases had no gene match. In DNA, the CDR3 is TGTGCCAGCAGTTACTCCGGGACTACCCAAGAGACCCAGTACTTC. Encoded protein: CASSYSGTTQETQYF.

The chain recombines TRBV5-5 with TRBJ2-3, with a weak D call TRBD1 (5 bases). The germline V and J ends were trimmed by 4 bases and 0 bases, with 9 bases remaining between them. The CDR3 extends over 14 amino acids. The V gene's germline CDR1 is SGHKS and CDR2 YYEKEE (reference sequence). The CDR3 DNA reads TGTGCCAGCAGCCCTGGGGCTAGCACAGATACGCAGTATTTT. Protein product: CASSPGASTDTQYF. The variable domain in full, completed from reference TRBV5-5 and TRBJ2-3, reads DAGVTQSPTHLIKTRGQQVTLRCSPISGHKSVSWYQQVLGQGPQFIFQYYEKEERGRGNFPDRFSARQFPNYSSELNVNALLLGDSALYLCASSPGASTDTQYFGPGTRLTVL.

This chain links TRBV6-5 with TRBJ2-5, with D tentatively TRBD1 or TRBD2 (5 bases each). The V end lost 8 bases, the J end lost 11 bases, and 27 bases lay between the germline ends. The CDR3 contains 15 residues. Germline values: CDR1 MNHEY, CDR2 SVGAGI. CDR3 in DNA: TGTGCCAGCGGCCCTTGGTCGGGACCAGGAGGTGAGCAGTACTTC. Its protein is CASGPWSGPGGEQYF.

This sequence joins TRBV6-1 and TRBJ2-7, with D unclear. The CDR3 has 13 residues. From germline, CDR1 is MNHNS and CDR2 SASEGT. V shed 0 bases and J shed 3 bases, with 6 bases lying between them. CDR3 sequence reads: CASSEALRYEQYF. In DNA, the CDR3 is TGTGCCAGCAGTGAAGCGCTTCGCTACGAGCAGTACTTC.

V gene TRBV7-3 combines with J gene TRBJ1-1; D is unresolved. Germline CDR1 and CDR2: SGHTA and FQGTGA. Trimming took 8 bases from V and 8 from J, leaving 12 bases between them. This CDR3 spans 11 amino acids. CDR3 in DNA: TGTGCCAGCGGTTATGGAGGGGAAGCTTTCTTT. Its translation: CASGYGGEAFF.

The chain links TRBV7-8 to TRBJ2-3, with 9 bases fitting TRBD1. The CDR3 runs 19 residues. Losses at the gene ends were 3 bases for V and 7 bases for J; bases not matched to a gene: 20. Germline lookup yields CDR1 SGHVS and CDR2 FQNEAQ. The CDR3 spells CASSFRPGQGPPRTHTQYF. CDR3 bases: TGTGCCAGCAGCTTCCGCCCGGGACAGGGTCCCCCCCGCACGCATACGCAGTATTTT.

The chain links TRBV11-2 to TRBJ2-3, with D possibly matching TRBD2 (5 bases). The CDR3 contains 14 residues. Germline CDR1 SGHAT, CDR2 FQNNGV. V was cut by 0 bases and J by 5 bases, with 9 bases left in between. CDR3 sequence reads: CASSLDRGLDTQYF. The CDR3 DNA reads as TGTGCCAGCAGCTTAGACCGGGGTTTAGATACGCAGTATTTT.

V is TRBV2 and J is TRBJ1-6, with 7 nucleotides matching TRBD1. Germline values: CDR1 SNHLY, CDR2 FYNNEI. The CDR3 consists of 15 residues. The J segment lost 4 bases and the V segment lost 3 bases, leaving 3 bases of the junction unmatched. The CDR3 DNA is TGTGCCAGCAGTGAGACGACAGGGTATAATTCACCCCTCCACTTT. Translated: CASSETTGYNSPLHF.